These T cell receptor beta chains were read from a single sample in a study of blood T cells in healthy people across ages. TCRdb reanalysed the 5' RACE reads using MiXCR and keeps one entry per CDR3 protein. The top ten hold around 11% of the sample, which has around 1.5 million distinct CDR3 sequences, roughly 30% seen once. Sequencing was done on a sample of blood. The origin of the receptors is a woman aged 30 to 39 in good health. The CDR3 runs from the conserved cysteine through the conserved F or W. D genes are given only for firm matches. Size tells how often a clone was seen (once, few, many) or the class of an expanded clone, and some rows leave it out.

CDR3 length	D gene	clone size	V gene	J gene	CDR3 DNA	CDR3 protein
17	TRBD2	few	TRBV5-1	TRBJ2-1	TGCGCCAGCAGCCTGACCTACCGCGGGGGTCGATACAATGAGCAGTTCTTC	CASSLTYRGGRYNEQFF
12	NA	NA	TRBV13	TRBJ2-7	TGTGCCAGCGGCTTAGGCGATGGCGAGCAGTACTTC	CASGLGDGEQYF
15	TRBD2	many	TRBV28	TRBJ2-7	TGTGCCAGCAGTTTAACCCTAGCGGGAGTCCACGAGCAGTACTTC	CASSLTLAGVHEQYF
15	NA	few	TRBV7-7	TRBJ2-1	TGTGCCAGCAGCCCCCTTTCGGGGAATGCCAATGAGCAGTTCTTC	CASSPLSGNANEQFF
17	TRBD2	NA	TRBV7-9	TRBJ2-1	TGTGCCAGCAGCCGAGGGCTAGCGGGAGGCCGGCGGGATGAGCAGTTCTTC	CASSRGLAGGRRDEQFF
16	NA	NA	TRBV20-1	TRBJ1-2	TGCAGTGCTTTGGGGCCGACAGGAGGGGGGTCTTATGGCTACACCTTC	CSALGPTGGGSYGYTF
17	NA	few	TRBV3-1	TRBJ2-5	TGTGCCAGCAGCCAAGATCGGGGTGACAAAAGGGGAGAGACCCAGTACTTC	CASSQDRGDKRGETQYF
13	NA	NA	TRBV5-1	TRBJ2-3	TGCGCCAGCAGCTTGAGGCCTGACGATACGCAGTATTTT	CASSLRPDDTQYF
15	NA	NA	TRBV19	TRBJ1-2	TGTGCCAGTAGCCTCGAGGGGGGAAGGTCAAATGGCTACACCTTC	CASSLEGGRSNGYTF
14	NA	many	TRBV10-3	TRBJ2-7	TGTGCCATCAGTGGATCGACAGGACACTACGAGCAGTACTTC	CAISGSTGHYEQYF
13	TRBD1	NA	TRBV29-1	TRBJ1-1	TGCAGCGTTCGCGGACAGGGAACCCTCGGAGCTTTCTTT	CSVRGQGTLGAFF
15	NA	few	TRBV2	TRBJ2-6	TGTGCCAGCAGTGAGAATAAGGCTGGGGCCAACGTCCTGACTTTC	CASSENKAGANVLTF
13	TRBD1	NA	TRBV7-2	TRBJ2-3	TGTGCCAGCAGCTTACAAGACAGGGCCACGCAGTATTTT	CASSLQDRATQYF